The 31 T cell receptor beta chains reported below all come from one sample, sequenced in a study of cytomegalovirus exposure and HLA in healthy donors (dated by TCRdb to about 2017). Library preparation employed the immunoSEQ multiplex PCR assay. For the multiplex PCR, a mixture combining 60 forward primers for TCR Vbeta segments and 13 reverse primers for TCR Jbeta segments was used. This is the immuneACCESS table as TCRdb keeps it, with only in-frame sequences that have V and J called. A part of the clones is gone; compared with another copy, unresolved V genes explain less than half, and the rest is unexplained. The sample table shows around 200,000 clones, and around 83% are seen once. The ten largest make up more than 1.3% of the sample. The sequencing input was PBMCs. The origin of the receptors is a girl aged 10 to 17 in good health and CMV-seronegative.

This chain joins TRBV6-1 and TRBJ2-3; possible D gene TRBD2, 5 bases. Germline lookup yields CDR1 MNHNS and CDR2 SASEGT. The CDR3 covers 14 residues. The V end lost 8 bases, the J end lost 0 bases, and 12 bases lay between the germline ends. The CDR3 sequence: CASDDYPSTDTQYF. In nucleotides, the CDR3 is TGTGCCAGCGACGACTACCCTAGCACAGATACGCAGTATTTT.

In this sample, this clone turned up once. The chain carries TRBV9 and TRBJ1-2; 10 bases are a match to TRBD1. Germline V lookup: CDR1 SGDLS, CDR2 YYNGEE. The CDR3 runs to 14 residues. After removal of 4 bases from V and 7 bases from J, the junction contained 7 bases not matched to a gene. CDR3 sequence reads: CASSPPGQGFGYTF. CDR3 nucleotide sequence: TGTGCCAGCAGCCCTCCGGGACAGGGGTTTGGCTACACCTTC.

The chain has TRBV28 and TRBJ1-2; D perhaps matches TRBD1 (6 bases). The CDR3 sequence is 15 residues long. Germline values: CDR1 MDHEN, CDR2 SYDVKM. V lost 6 bases, J lost 5 bases, and 19 bases lay in between. CDR3 DNA: TGTGCCAGCAGGCAACAGGGACGAACCCTTTATGGCTACACCTTC. Protein: CASRQQGRTLYGYTF.

The chain couples TRBV19 to TRBJ2-1, with D possibly matching TRBD2 (7 bases). Trimming cost V 3 bases and J 12 bases, with 24 bases left between them. Looked up from germline, CDR1 is LNHDA and CDR2 is SQIVND (reference sequence). This CDR3 has 16 residues. CDR3 nucleotide sequence: TGTGCCAGTAGTATTACCGGAAAGGGGGGGTCAGGTGGGCAGTTCTTC. Translation gives CASSITGKGGSGGQFF.

CDR3 sequence reads: CASESRQRVTDTQYF. The CDR3 DNA follows: TGTGCCAGCGAGTCGCGTCAGCGGGTCACAGATACGCAGTATTTT. The chain is built from TRBV2 and TRBJ2-3; tentatively, D is TRBD2 (6 bases). The V gene's germline CDR1 is SNHLY and CDR2 FYNNEI. The CDR3 has 15 residues. V was clipped by 8 bases and J by 2 bases, with 17 bases between them. Drawing the rest from reference TRBV2 and TRBJ2-3, the complete variable domain is EPEVTQTPSHQVTQMGQEVILRCVPISNHLYFYWYRQILGQKVEFLVSFYNNEISEKSEIFDDQFSVERPDGSNFTLKIRSTKLEDSAMYFCASESRQRVTDTQYFGPGTRLTVL.

The J gene is TRBJ2-3, the V gene TRBV18, with D perhaps matching TRBD1 (5 bases). This CDR3 spans 19 amino acids. The germline V gene has CDR1 KGHSH and CDR2 LQKENI. The V and J ends lost 1 base and 2 bases respectively, with 22 bases between them. CDR3: CASSPLFFRRTTVTDTQYF. DNA of the CDR3: TGTGCCAGCTCACCACTGTTCTTTCGCCGGACAACAGTCACAGATACGCAGTATTTT.

The CDR3 nucleotides are TGTGCCAGCAGGACCGGGTCGGGAGGAGGGCAAGAGACCCAGTACTTC. It encodes CASRTGSGGGQETQYF. V usage is TRBV2 and J usage is TRBJ2-5; 7 bases map to TRBD2. Germline V gives CDR1 SNHLY, CDR2 FYNNEI. The CDR3 is made up of 16 amino acids. The junction had 12 bases not matched to a gene; V was cut back by 6 bases and J by 2 bases.

The chain has TRBV4-1 and TRBJ2-7, with 11 bases identical to TRBD2. CDR3 size: 15 residues. From germline, CDR1 is MGHRA and CDR2 YSYEKL. V lost 3 bases, J lost 2 bases, and 3 bases stayed unmatched. The chain's CDR3 is CASSQYSGRAYEQYF. In DNA form, the CDR3 reads TGCGCCAGCAGCCAGTATAGCGGGAGGGCCTACGAGCAGTACTTC.

This chain links TRBV7-2 with TRBJ2-7; D call uncertain. The CDR3 sequence is 14 residues long. Trimming pared 5 bases from V and 2 bases from J, leaving 13 bases between. CDR1 is SGHTA, CDR2 FQGNSA, per germline. The chain's CDR3 is CASSRRSPTYEQYF. The CDR3 DNA follows: TGTGCCAGCAGCCGCCGTTCTCCTACCTACGAGCAGTACTTC.

This chain uses TRBV19 with TRBJ2-7; TRBD1 might be the D (6 bases). Per germline, CDR1 LNHDA and CDR2 SQIVND (reference sequence). V was shortened by 5 bases and J by 2 bases, with 13 bases between the two germline ends. CDR3 size: 14 residues. CDR3 loop: CASSLRDTTYEQYF. The CDR3 DNA is TGTGCCAGTAGTTTAAGGGACACCACCTACGAGCAGTACTTC.

The DNA of the CDR3 is TGTGCCAGCAGCGGAGGACTCCCCGGGGCCAACGTCCTGACTTTC. This translates into CASSGGLPGANVLTF. The chain has TRBV5-4 and TRBJ2-6, with a weak D call TRBD2 (5 bases). Trimming stripped 4 bases from V and 4 bases from J, with 12 bases between. The CDR3 covers 15 residues. The germline V gene encodes CDR1 SGHNT and CDR2 YYREEE (reference sequence). Drawing the rest from reference TRBV5-4 and TRBJ2-6, the complete variable domain is ETGVTQSPTHLIKTRGQQVTLRCSSQSGHNTVSWYQQALGQGPQFIFQYYREEENGRGNFPPRFSGLQFPNYSSELNVNALELDDSALYLCASSGGLPGANVLTFGAGSRLTVL.

The rearrangement links TRBV28 to TRBJ1-4; D not certain. There are 14 residues in the CDR3. Germline assignment: CDR1 MDHEN and CDR2 SYDVKM. The germline V and J ends were trimmed by 3 bases and 4 bases, with 9 bases remaining between them. The CDR3 DNA is TGTGCCAGCAGTTTCGGGGAGTATAATGAAAAACTGTTTTTT. Protein: CASSFGEYNEKLFF.

The V call is TRBV10-1, the J call TRBJ1-1; the D is unclear. V lost 7 bases, J lost 4 bases, and 10 bases lay in between. The CDR3 runs to 12 residues. Germline assignment: CDR1 WNHNN and CDR2 SYGVQD (reference sequence). As DNA, the CDR3 is TGCGCCAGCACCGTCCTCCGCACTGAAGCTTTCTTT. As protein: CASTVLRTEAFF.

The rearrangement links TRBV6-5 to TRBJ2-5; D may be TRBD2 (7 bases). The V end lost 4 bases, the J end lost 3 bases, and 12 bases lay between the germline ends. Germline V lookup: CDR1 MNHEY, CDR2 SVGAGI. The CDR3 loop spans 14 amino acids. CDR3 nucleotides: TGTGCCAGCAGTTTCGCGGGGGCGAAAGAGACCCAGTACTTC. Translating gives CASSFAGAKETQYF.

This clone was found a few times. The chain recombines TRBV30 with TRBJ1-5, with no clear D. Germline CDR1 and CDR2: GTSNPN and SVGIG (reference sequence). The CDR3 has 14 amino acids. The ends were cut back, 2 bases at V and 6 bases at J, with 14 bases in the middle. CDR3 DNA sequence: TGTGCCTGGAGTAGAACAGACTACCGTCAGCCCCAGCATTTT. Translated, it gives CAWSRTDYRQPQHF.

Written as DNA, the CDR3 is TGCGCCAGCAGCTTTAGAGAGACCCAGTACTTC. Residues: CASSFRETQYF. The chain uses TRBV5-1 and TRBJ2-5; D not certain. Trimming stripped 2 bases from V and 4 bases from J, with 3 bases between. CDR1 SGHRS and CDR2 YFSETQ come from the germline V gene. The CDR3 contains 11 residues.

The chain links TRBV10-3 to TRBJ1-2; tentative D call: TRBD1 (5 bases). The CDR3 runs 15 residues. Per germline, CDR1 ENHRY and CDR2 SYGVKD. Trimming removed 4 bases from V and 0 bases from J, with 12 bases in between. This CDR3 reads CAISVSTATNYGYTF. The CDR3 DNA sequence: TGTGCCATCAGTGTGTCGACAGCAACTAACTATGGCTACACCTTC.

The chain links TRBV2 to TRBJ2-1; D perhaps matches TRBD2 (6 bases). The CDR3 runs to 15 residues. Trimming stripped 10 bases from V and 3 bases from J, with 19 bases between. In germline, CDR1 is SNHLY, CDR2 FYNNEI. CDR3 nucleotide sequence: TGTGCCAACCCAGCCAGGGACGGGAGCTACAATGAGCAGTTCTTC. This encodes CANPARDGSYNEQFF.

The V call is TRBV16, the J call TRBJ2-7; 7 bases agree with TRBD1. Trimming removed 7 bases from V and 4 bases from J; junction bases left unmatched: 16. In germline, CDR1 is KGHSY, CDR2 FQNENV. This CDR3 spans 16 amino acids. This chain's CDR3 is CASTQLPGQHTYEQYF. DNA for the CDR3: TGTGCCAGCACACAACTCCCGGGACAGCATACTTACGAGCAGTACTTC.

This clone has only a few counts. The chain uses TRBV7-2 and TRBJ2-5, with D tentatively TRBD2 (5 bases). CDR3 size: 13 residues. The V and J ends lost 5 bases and 2 bases respectively, with 9 bases between them. Per the germline V gene, CDR1 is SGHTA and CDR2 is FQGNSA. CDR3 in DNA: TGTGCCAGCAGCCGGACTTTTCAAGAGACCCAGTACTTC. This translates into CASSRTFQETQYF.

V usage is TRBV27 and J usage is TRBJ2-7; perhaps TRBD2 as D (6 bases). Between the trimmed V and J ends, which lost 4 bases and 6 bases, there was a span of 16 bases. There are 14 residues in the CDR3. From germline, CDR1 is MNHEY and CDR2 SMNVEV (reference sequence). The CDR3 loop is CASSSVGGLSEQYF. DNA of the CDR3: TGTGCCAGCAGTTCCGTCGGGGGTCTCTCCGAGCAGTACTTC.

The chain recombines TRBV6-5 with TRBJ2-1, with a weak D call TRBD1 (5 bases). Trimming shortened V by 8 bases and J by 0 bases, and 14 bases separated the two germline ends. CDR1 is MNHEY and CDR2 is SVGAGI in the germline V gene. The CDR3 has 15 amino acids. CDR3 residues: CASQAGQASYNEQFF. The CDR3 region has the DNA TGTGCCAGCCAGGCAGGGCAGGCCTCCTACAATGAGCAGTTCTTC.

The sample holds one count of this clone. This chain links TRBV5-4 with TRBJ1-2; 8 nucleotides line up with TRBD1. The germline V gene encodes CDR1 SGHNT and CDR2 YYREEE (reference sequence). V trimming: 1 base; J trimming: 4 bases; junction bases outside the gene matches: 12. This CDR3 has 17 residues. The CDR3 region has the DNA TGTGCCAGCAGCTTGAACAGGGGGGTCACTTGGAGCTATGGCTACACCTTC. Translated: CASSLNRGVTWSYGYTF.

On this clone itself: The junction differs from germline at one of its ends, possibly a read error. V is TRBV7-9 and J is TRBJ1-2, with D tentatively TRBD1 (5 bases). The length of the CDR3 is 13 residues. Germline V gene data show CDR1 as SEHNR and CDR2 as FQNEAQ (reference sequence). CDR3 region: CSSSLAQGYGYTF. The CDR3 coding sequence is TGTTCCAGCAGCTTAGCGCAGGGATATGGCTACACCTTC.

This clone was recorded once. This chain joins TRBV16 and TRBJ1-1; no firm D call. V dropped 4 bases and J dropped 1 base, with 7 bases sitting between them. Germline lookup yields CDR1 KGHSY and CDR2 FQNENV. This CDR3 comprises 13 residues. For the CDR3, the DNA is TGTGCCAGCAGCCCCTCAGGGAACACTGAAGCTTTCTTT. This translates into CASSPSGNTEAFF.

This sequence joins TRBV9 and TRBJ2-3; 8 nucleotides line up with TRBD1. J lost 0 bases, V lost 2 bases, and 8 bases had no gene match. The CDR3 covers 17 residues. Germline lookup yields CDR1 SGDLS and CDR2 YYNGEE. CDR3 sequence (DNA): TGTGCCAGCAGCGTGGCAGACTGGGACAGGAGCACAGATACGCAGTATTTT. Translation gives CASSVADWDRSTDTQYF.

The CDR3 loop is CASSSAGGRSGANVLTF. The CDR3, as DNA: TGTGCCAGCAGCTCGGCAGGGGGAAGGTCTGGGGCCAACGTCCTGACTTTC. J is TRBJ2-6 and V is TRBV7-9; TRBD1 aligns across 7 bases. V lost 4 bases, J lost 1 base, and 7 bases stayed unmatched. Germline CDR1 is SEHNR and CDR2 is FQNEAQ (reference sequence). This CDR3 region has 17 residues.

This chain joins TRBV2 and TRBJ1-1, with D tentatively TRBD1 (5 bases). Trimming pared 6 bases from V and 4 bases from J, leaving 24 bases between. CDR1 and CDR2 (germline): SNHLY, FYNNEI. The CDR3 totals 17 residues. Written as DNA, the CDR3 is TGTGCCAGCAGGACAGAAAACCCTAGGAAGGGCCCCACTGAAGCTTTCTTT. Its translation: CASRTENPRKGPTEAFF.

The chain's CDR3 is CASSVAGATIDTQYF. CDR3 DNA sequence: TGCGCCAGCAGCGTAGCGGGAGCGACGATAGATACGCAGTATTTT. The V and J genes are TRBV5-1 and TRBJ2-3; 9 nucleotides match TRBD2. Germline V gene lookup returns CDR1 SGHRS and CDR2 YFSETQ. V gave up 4 bases and J gave up 5 bases; unmatched junction bases: 8. CDR3 size: 15 residues.

The chain uses TRBV27 and TRBJ2-7; 10 bases agree with TRBD1. CDR1 and CDR2 (germline): MNHEY, SMNVEV (reference sequence). The CDR3 loop spans 15 amino acids. The J segment lost 3 bases and the V segment lost 6 bases, leaving 8 bases of the junction unmatched. Here the CDR3 reads CASSRQGQGHYEQYF. In nucleotides, the CDR3 is TGTGCCAGCAGCCGACAGGGACAGGGGCACTACGAGCAGTACTTC.

About this clone: Compared with germline, one end of the junction differs, possibly owing to a read error. The V gene is TRBV28, the J gene TRBJ2-5, with a tentative D call TRBD2 (6 bases). The CDR3 length is 15 residues. In germline, CDR1 is MDHEN, CDR2 SYDVKM. CDR3 nucleotide sequence: TGTGCCAGCACCCTCGAGGTAGCGGTCCAAGGGACCCAGTACTTC. Amino acid sequence: CASTLEVAVQGTQYF.